This entry lists 15 T cell receptor beta chains sequenced from one sample in a study of graft-versus-host responses after intestinal transplantation (dated by TCRdb to about 2021). Preparation of the library involved the immunoSEQ multiplex PCR assay. TCRdb retrieved this table from immuneACCESS and kept in-frame rearrangements only. Not all clones are present; in checked studies, unresolved V genes account for under half, and no reason is known for the remainder. In all, the sample holds nearly 110,000 clones, and roughly 87% of those were seen once. Roughly 0.64% of the sample comes from the top ten. The time point label, as the study defines it: cells obtained before transplantation from donor or recipient. Which antigens these TCRs recognize remains unknown. Material: unstimulated CD4+ T cells sorted from spleen or lymph node cells, obtained before transplant. These receptors were collected from a human donor who was the organ donor for an intestinal transplant.

The genes are TRBV6-5 and TRBJ2-5, with a possible D match to TRBD2 (5 bases). V was clipped by 3 bases and J by 0 bases, with 14 bases between them. Germline assignment: CDR1 MNHEY and CDR2 SVGAGI. The CDR3 extends over 16 amino acids. CDR3 DNA: TGTGCCAGCAGTTATTTAGCAGCGGCATACCAAGAGACCCAGTACTTC. Protein sequence: CASSYLAAAYQETQYF.

V is TRBV11-2 and J is TRBJ2-1; 7 nucleotides match TRBD1. CDR1 and CDR2 (germline): SGHAT, FQNNGV. The V and J ends lost 5 bases and 6 bases, in that order; junction bases with no gene match: 10. This CDR3 contains 15 residues. In DNA, the CDR3 is TGTGCCAGCAGCCCAGAGGGACAGCGGTCCAATGAGCAGTTCTTC. Its translation is CASSPEGQRSNEQFF.

The J gene is TRBJ2-7, the V gene TRBV19; TRBD2 matches at 8 bases. CDR3 size: 14 residues. The ends lost 1 base at V and 2 bases at J; junction bases unmatched: 1. Germline CDR1 is LNHDA and CDR2 is SQIVND (reference sequence). As DNA, the CDR3 is TGTGCCAGTAGTATAGTTAGCGGGACCTACGAGCAGTACTTC. This encodes CASSIVSGTYEQYF.

As regards this clone: Other DNA sequences within the sample encode an identical CDR3. This chain joins TRBV7-9 and TRBJ1-4, with 9 bases fitting TRBD1. This CDR3 has 15 amino acids. Per germline, CDR1 SEHNR and CDR2 FQNEAQ (reference sequence). With V trimmed by 5 bases and J by 6 bases, 7 bases remained unmatched. The CDR3 DNA sequence: TGTGCCAGCAGCCTAGGGGACAGGGATTATGAAAAACTGTTTTTT. As protein: CASSLGDRDYEKLFF.

The V call is TRBV11-2, the J call TRBJ2-1; 10 positions agree with TRBD2. Trimming took 2 bases from V and 10 from J; bases not matched to a gene: 14. From germline, CDR1 is SGHAT and CDR2 FQNNGV. The CDR3 has 17 residues. For the CDR3, the DNA is TGTGCCAGCAGCTTAAGGTTCCGAGCGGGGGGGTCGAGGGAGCAGTTCTTC. Translated: CASSLRFRAGGSREQFF.

The chain joins TRBV7-9 to TRBJ1-4, with unresolved D. The CDR3 has 14 residues. With 4 bases removed from V and 0 bases from J, the gap between germline ends came to 6 bases. CDR1 and CDR2 from the germline V gene are SEHNR and FQNEAQ (reference sequence). The CDR3 spells CASSSEPTNEKLFF. The CDR3, as DNA: TGTGCCAGCAGCTCAGAACCAACTAATGAAAAACTGTTTTTT.

This sequence joins TRBV18 and TRBJ2-7; D might be TRBD1 or TRBD2, each matching 5 bases. The V gene lost 1 base and the J gene lost 5 bases, with 12 bases spanning the gap. The CDR3 sequence is 14 residues long. CDR1 and CDR2 from the germline V gene are KGHSH and LQKENI. The CDR3 DNA reads as TGTGCCAGCTCACCACGGGTCAGGGACCACGAGCAGTACTTC. Translated, it gives CASSPRVRDHEQYF.

The chain carries TRBV30 and TRBJ2-1; D may be TRBD2 (5 bases). This CDR3 has 15 amino acids. V was pared by 4 bases and J by 10 bases, with 23 bases between. The V gene's germline CDR1 is GTSNPN and CDR2 SVGIG (reference sequence). CDR3 DNA sequence: TGTGCCTGGACCGTAGACTACTCGTTGGGCTACGAGCAGTTCTTC. Translating gives CAWTVDYSLGYEQFF.

The chain is built from TRBV5-6 and TRBJ1-5; D gene ambiguous. This CDR3 region has 14 residues. V was cut by 0 bases and J by 6 bases, with 10 bases left in between. Germline V gene data show CDR1 as SGHDT and CDR2 as YYEEEE. This chain's CDR3 is CASSLGWGGQPQHF. CDR3 DNA sequence: TGTGCCAGCAGCTTGGGCTGGGGTGGTCAGCCCCAGCATTTT. Full variable domain (outside the CDR3, taken from reference TRBV5-6 and TRBJ1-5): DAGVTQSPTHLIKTRGQQVTLRCSPKSGHDTVSWYQQALGQGPQFIFQYYEEEERQRGNFPDRFSGHQFPNYSSELNVNALLLGDSALYLCASSLGWGGQPQHFGDGTRLSIL.

The table lists this clone with a few counts. The sample carries other DNA sequences with the same CDR3. Here the CDR3 reads CASSQGHEQYF. CDR3 in DNA: TGTGCCAGCAGCCAAGGCCACGAGCAGTACTTC. The chain couples TRBV4-2 to TRBJ2-7; D uncertain. CDR1 is LGHNA, CDR2 YNFKEQ, per germline. The CDR3 loop spans 11 amino acids. The V end lost 1 base, the J end lost 5 bases, and 3 bases lay between the germline ends.

The chain links TRBV27 to TRBJ1-1; D gene uncertain. The CDR3 contains 13 residues. CDR1 is MNHEY, CDR2 SMNVEV, per germline (reference sequence). Trimming removed 6 bases from V and 1 base from J, with 9 bases in between. The CDR3 nucleotides read TGTGCCAGCAGCCGAAGAGAGAACACTGAAGCTTTCTTT. It codes for CASSRRENTEAFF.

The rearrangement uses TRBV2 and TRBJ1-1; D not certain. Germline assignment: CDR1 SNHLY and CDR2 FYNNEI. V lost 8 bases to trimming and J lost 1 base, with 14 bases between them. This CDR3 spans 14 amino acids. The CDR3 coding sequence is TGTGCCAGCCTTGAGCTCCACCAGAACACTGAAGCTTTCTTT. The encoded protein is CASLELHQNTEAFF.

The chain is built from TRBV2 and TRBJ1-4; D gene unclear. Germline lookup yields CDR1 SNHLY and CDR2 FYNNEI. This CDR3 contains 14 residues. The germline V and J ends were trimmed by 8 bases and 5 bases, with 15 bases remaining between them. The DNA of the CDR3 is TGTGCCAGCGGTTACACCGGGAAGAATGAAAAACTGTTTTTT. This codes for CASGYTGKNEKLFF.

V and J are TRBV15 and TRBJ2-1; D is perhaps TRBD2 (8 bases). Germline CDR1 and CDR2: LNHNV and YYDKDF (reference sequence). This CDR3 has 17 amino acids. Trimming cost V 6 bases and J 2 bases, with 20 bases left between them. As DNA, the CDR3 is TGTGCCACCAGAGGGACAGCGGGAGCGAAGGCCTACAATGAGCAGTTCTTC. Protein sequence: CATRGTAGAKAYNEQFF.

This clone appeared a few times. The chain uses TRBV27 and TRBJ1-1, with TRBD1 matching over 7 bases. This CDR3 has 15 amino acids. J lost 4 bases, V lost 4 bases, and 9 bases had no gene match. Germline V CDR1 and CDR2: MNHEY, SMNVEV (reference sequence). Here the CDR3 reads CASSSMTGYFTEAFF. The CDR3 DNA reads as TGTGCCAGCAGTTCTATGACAGGGTATTTCACTGAAGCTTTCTTT.